The 32 T cell receptor beta chains in this list originate from one sample, sequenced in a study of control samples from healthy donors and cancer patients. Method: immunoSEQ multiplex PCR; TCRdb's copy keeps in-frame clones and lacks some. Here the sample spans 150,000 to 200,000 clones, approximately 86% being singletons. What was sequenced was blood. These receptors originate from a man younger than 35 in good health.

The chain joins TRBV30 to TRBJ1-4; D gene ambiguous. Trimming left V 3 bases short and J 8 bases short, with 10 bases between. This CDR3 region has 12 residues. In germline, CDR1 is GTSNPN, CDR2 SVGIG (reference sequence). CDR3 residues: CAWSVRGEKLFF. The CDR3 bases are TGTGCCTGGAGCGTTCGCGGGGAAAAACTGTTTTTT.

The chain recombines TRBV28 with TRBJ2-5; 7 nucleotides agree with TRBD2. The length of the CDR3 is 19 residues. In germline, CDR1 is MDHEN, CDR2 SYDVKM. J was trimmed by 5 bases and V by 3 bases; bases with no gene match: 21. DNA for the CDR3: TGTGCCAGCAGTTTGGGGGGGGTTGGGGCTCGTGTTCTGTGGGAGACCCAGTACTTC. This codes for CASSLGGVGARVLWETQYF.

Only one count was recorded for this clone. The J gene is TRBJ2-1, the V gene TRBV12-2; the table names TRBD2, a call not compared with the DNA. TRBV12-2 is described as a pseudogene. CDR3 length equals 20 residues. The DNA of the CDR3 is TGTGCAAGTCGCTTAGCGCCCCCGACTAGCGGGGCTTCCTCCTACAATGAGCAGTTCTTC. This encodes CASRLAPPTSGASSYNEQFF.

About this clone: The junction shows a germline mismatch at one end, possibly a read error. CDR3 in amino acids: CANSKDQGQETQYF. In nucleotides, the CDR3 is TGTGCCAACAGTAAGGATCAGGGTCAAGAGACCCAGTACTTC. The V gene is TRBV2, the J gene TRBJ2-5; D may be TRBD1 (5 bases). CDR1 is SNHLY, CDR2 FYNNEI, per germline. The length of the CDR3 is 14 residues.

The rearrangement joins TRBV2 to TRBJ2-7; 10 nucleotides align to TRBD2. V lost 4 bases, J lost 3 bases, and 12 bases stayed unmatched. The CDR3 totals 17 residues. The germline gives CDR1 SNHLY, CDR2 FYNNEI. CDR3 nucleotide sequence: TGTGCCAGCAGTGTCCCCGGGACTAGCGAACTAAACTACGAGCAGTACTTC. It is translated as CASSVPGTSELNYEQYF.

This sequence joins TRBV7-9 and TRBJ1-1, with no clear D. The CDR3 is 13 residues long. V was pared by 2 bases and J by 3 bases, with 7 bases between. Germline lookup yields CDR1 SEHNR and CDR2 FQNEAQ (reference sequence). Here the CDR3 reads CASSLSRDTEAFF. CDR3 DNA: TGTGCCAGCAGCTTAAGTCGGGACACTGAAGCTTTCTTT.

The chain has TRBV28 and TRBJ2-3; D perhaps matches TRBD2 (6 bases). The V and J ends lost 6 bases and 1 base respectively, with 14 bases between them. The CDR3 runs to 15 residues. Germline-derived CDR1 and CDR2 are MDHEN and SYDVKM. As DNA, the CDR3 is TGTGCCAGCAGACCGACGGGGGTAGGCACAGATACGCAGTATTTT. Amino acid sequence: CASRPTGVGTDTQYF.

The chain uses TRBV9 and TRBJ2-2, with 10 bases that match TRBD2. The CDR3 spans 18 residues. Germline V gene data show CDR1 as SGDLS and CDR2 as YYNGEE. Germline trimming cut 4 bases from V and 0 bases from J; bases unmatched to any gene: 9. The CDR3 loop is CASSPRGLADSNTGELFF. The CDR3 nucleotides are TGTGCCAGCAGCCCGCGAGGACTAGCGGACTCGAACACCGGGGAGCTGTTTTTT.

This chain uses TRBV3-1 (or the pseudogene TRBV3-2) with TRBJ2-3, with D perhaps matching TRBD2 (7 bases). This CDR3 is 16 amino acids long. CDR1 LGHDT and CDR2 YNNKEL come from the germline V gene (reference sequence). V was pared by 6 bases and J by 2 bases, with 18 bases between. The CDR3: CASSHTGRGFTDTQYF. The CDR3 region has the DNA TGTGCCAGCAGTCACACGGGGAGGGGGTTCACAGATACGCAGTATTTT.

The V call is TRBV27, the J call TRBJ2-1; D is uncertain. CDR3 length: 13 residues. Germline loops: CDR1 MNHEY, CDR2 SMNVEV (reference sequence). Trimming took off 2 bases at V and 6 bases at J, with 8 bases between the two ends. CDR3 residues: CASSLIMGNEQFF. The CDR3, as DNA: TGTGCCAGCAGTTTAATTATGGGCAATGAGCAGTTCTTC.

The chain employs TRBV7-2 and TRBJ2-1; 7 bases fit TRBD1. The CDR3 covers 14 residues. Losses at the gene ends were 5 bases for V and 5 bases for J; bases not matched to a gene: 6. Germline V CDR1 and CDR2: SGHTA, FQGNSA. The DNA of the CDR3 is TGTGCCAGCAGCCCAAAGGACAGGAACAATGAGCAGTTCTTC. Protein: CASSPKDRNNEQFF.

CDR3 loop: CASSVTGALSYNEQFF. In nucleotides, the CDR3 is TGTGCCAGCAGCGTCACAGGGGCCTTGTCCTACAATGAGCAGTTCTTC. The V call is TRBV9, the J call TRBJ2-1; 7 positions agree with TRBD1. Germline V CDR1 and CDR2: SGDLS, YYNGEE. CDR3 size: 16 residues. Unmatched junction bases numbered 6, after V lost 2 bases and J lost 1 base.

The chain recombines TRBV21-1 with TRBJ1-6. TRBV21-1 is described as a pseudogene. The CDR3 extends over 16 amino acids. Here the CDR3 DNA reads TGTGCCAGCAGCAATAGTGTGAGCCTCCTAGAATCACCCCTCCACTTT. Protein product: CASSNSVSLLESPLHF.

Here the CDR3 reads CASSFLGSANTGELFF. The CDR3 region has the DNA TGTGCCAGCAGTTTCCTCGGGTCAGCGAACACCGGGGAGCTGTTTTTT. V is TRBV28 and J is TRBJ2-2; no clear D. This CDR3 region has 16 residues. Trimming pared 3 bases from V and 0 bases from J, leaving 11 bases between. Germline CDR1 MDHEN, CDR2 SYDVKM. Full variable domain (outside the CDR3, taken from reference TRBV28 and TRBJ2-2): DVKVTQSSRYLVKRTGEKVFLECVQDMDHENMFWYRQDPGLGLRLIYFSYDVKMKEKGDIPEGYSVSREKKERFSLILESASTNQTSMYLCASSFLGSANTGELFFGEGSRLTVL.

This chain links TRBV6-5 with TRBJ2-5; 12 nucleotides align to TRBD1. The ends lost 6 bases at V and 4 bases at J; junction bases unmatched: 0. This CDR3 has 13 residues. Germline CDR1 reads MNHEY; CDR2 reads SVGAGI. DNA of the CDR3: TGTGCCAGCAGGGGACAGGGGGCAGAGACCCAGTACTTC. This codes for CASRGQGAETQYF.

The chain uses TRBV4-1 and TRBJ2-5; 13 positions agree with TRBD2. The CDR3 covers 16 residues. The V segment lost 3 bases and the J segment 6 bases; nucleotides outside the gene matches: 7. The germline gives CDR1 MGHRA, CDR2 YSYEKL. CDR3 region: CASSHELAGGQKTQYF. CDR3 sequence (DNA): TGCGCCAGCAGCCACGAACTAGCGGGGGGGCAGAAGACCCAGTACTTC.

The chain joins TRBV7-6 to TRBJ2-7, with D possibly matching TRBD2 (6 bases). The CDR3 has 13 residues. The germline CDR1 and CDR2 sequences are SGHVS and FNYEAQ. Between the trimmed V and J ends, which lost 5 bases and 0 bases, there was a span of 8 bases. The CDR3 sequence: CASSRGDSYEQYF. In nucleotides, the CDR3 is TGTGCCAGCAGCCGCGGGGACTCCTACGAGCAGTACTTC.

About this clone: The junction differs from germline at one of its ends, possibly a read error. This chain connects TRBV18 to TRBJ1-2, with TRBD1 identical over 9 bases. Germline assignment: CDR1 KGHSH and CDR2 LQKENI. CDR3 length: 18 amino acids. CDR3 in amino acids: CASSPTRDRERPNYGYTF. The DNA of the CDR3 is TGTGCCAGCTCACCCACCCGGGACAGGGAAAGGCCTAATTATGGCTACACCTTC.

V usage is TRBV28 and J usage is TRBJ1-5; D perhaps matches TRBD1 (6 bases). Germline V CDR1 and CDR2: MDHEN, SYDVKM. The CDR3 has 17 residues. Trimming pared 4 bases from V and 1 base from J, leaving 17 bases between. CDR3: CASSSLQGGSSNQPQHF. The CDR3 region has the DNA TGTGCCAGCAGTTCGCTACAGGGCGGCTCGAGCAATCAGCCCCAGCATTTT.

The chain employs TRBV2 and TRBJ1-6; tentative D call: TRBD1 (5 bases). V lost 4 bases and J lost 7, with 11 bases in between. There are 14 residues in the CDR3. In germline, CDR1 is SNHLY, CDR2 FYNNEI. The CDR3 DNA reads TGTGCCAGCAGTGCCGGGGCGCGGAATTCACCCCTCCACTTT. Translation gives CASSAGARNSPLHF.

The V gene is TRBV28, the J gene TRBJ2-5; D unclear. V lost 6 bases to trimming and J lost 9 bases, with 14 bases between them. The V gene's germline CDR1 is MDHEN and CDR2 SYDVKM. CDR3 size: 12 residues. In DNA form, the CDR3 reads TGTGCCAGCAGCCCTCTGGGTAGCTCCCAGTACTTC. Translating gives CASSPLGSSQYF. Drawing the rest from reference TRBV28 and TRBJ2-5, the complete variable domain is DVKVTQSSRYLVKRTGEKVFLECVQDMDHENMFWYRQDPGLGLRLIYFSYDVKMKEKGDIPEGYSVSREKKERFSLILESASTNQTSMYLCASSPLGSSQYFGPGTRLLVL.

J is TRBJ2-3 and V is TRBV27; D not certain. The ends were cut back, 11 bases at V and 3 bases at J, with 9 bases in the middle. CDR3 length equals 11 residues. The germline gives CDR1 MNHEY, CDR2 SMNVEV (reference sequence). The CDR3 reads CALRWTDTQYF. CDR3 nucleotide sequence: TGTGCCCTCCGGTGGACAGATACGCAGTATTTT.

The chain recombines TRBV6-6 with TRBJ1-5; D is perhaps TRBD1 (5 bases). V shed 5 bases and J shed 3 bases, with 17 bases lying between them. There are 16 residues in the CDR3. CDR1 is MNHNY and CDR2 is SVGAGI in the germline V gene (reference sequence). The CDR3 here is CASSPSSGGYNQPQHF. CDR3 sequence (DNA): TGTGCCAGCAGTCCCTCCAGTGGGGGGTACAATCAGCCCCAGCATTTT.

The genes are TRBV5-4 and TRBJ2-7, with D tentatively TRBD2 (6 bases). The germline CDR1 and CDR2 sequences are SGHNT and YYREEE (reference sequence). The CDR3 consists of 17 residues. V gave up 0 bases and J gave up 7 bases, with 23 bases separating them. The chain's CDR3 is CASSLGIGGALMREQYF. CDR3 coding DNA: TGTGCCAGCAGCTTGGGAATCGGCGGGGCCCTGATGAGGGAGCAGTACTTC.

This clone has a single count. The J gene is TRBJ1-3, the V gene TRBV28; tentatively, D is TRBD1 (5 bases). This CDR3 comprises 14 residues. Germline V gene data show CDR1 as MDHEN and CDR2 as SYDVKM. The V gene lost 2 bases and the J gene lost 3 bases, with 8 bases spanning the gap. CDR3 protein: CASSLGGFGNTIYF. The CDR3 DNA reads as TGTGCCAGCAGTTTAGGGGGTTTTGGAAACACCATATATTTT.

The chain joins TRBV4-1 to TRBJ1-4, with D unclear. Germline V gene lookup returns CDR1 MGHRA and CDR2 YSYEKL. The CDR3 is 16 residues long. V lost 2 bases, J lost 8 bases, and 18 bases lay in between. The CDR3: CASSQPKPSRREKLFF. CDR3 nucleotide sequence: TGCGCCAGCAGCCAACCCAAACCCAGTAGACGAGAAAAACTGTTTTTT.

Concerning this clone itself: Compared with germline, one end of the junction differs, possibly owing to a read error. V is TRBV7-7 and J is TRBJ2-5; a possible D gene is TRBD2 (6 bases). Germline CDR1 reads SSHAT; CDR2 reads FNYEAQ (reference sequence). The CDR3 has 14 amino acids. CDR3 sequence (DNA): TGTGCTAGCAGCTTATGGAGGGACCAAGAGACCCAGTACTTC. Protein: CASSLWRDQETQYF.

J is TRBJ2-7 and V is TRBV28, with a weak D call TRBD1 (6 bases). Trimming removed 6 bases at V and 3 bases at J, with 18 bases between. The CDR3 has 15 residues. The germline CDR1 and CDR2 sequences are MDHEN and SYDVKM. The CDR3 region is CASRYTGTVGYEQYF. In DNA form, the CDR3 reads TGTGCCAGCAGGTACACAGGGACCGTGGGCTACGAGCAGTACTTC.

The chain employs TRBV6-6 and TRBJ2-7, with 8 nucleotides matching TRBD1. The germline CDR1 and CDR2 sequences are MNHNY and SVGAGI (reference sequence). V lost 4 bases, J lost 1 base, and 0 bases stayed unmatched. The CDR3 is 13 amino acids. The CDR3 spells CASSWDRSYEQYF. The CDR3 DNA follows: TGTGCCAGCAGTTGGGACAGGTCCTACGAGCAGTACTTC.

The V call is TRBV28, the J call TRBJ2-3; 7 nucleotides agree with TRBD2. Per germline, CDR1 MDHEN and CDR2 SYDVKM. V lost 6 bases, J lost 0 bases, and 6 bases stayed unmatched. The CDR3 loop spans 15 amino acids. CDR3 in DNA: TGTGCCAGCAGCTCCCCGCGGGGGAGCACAGATACGCAGTATTTT. Residues: CASSSPRGSTDTQYF.

J is TRBJ1-2 and V is TRBV11-2, with D uncertain. Germline CDR1 reads SGHAT; CDR2 reads FQNNGV. This CDR3 region has 13 residues. With 4 bases removed from V and 0 bases from J, the gap between germline ends came to 6 bases. This chain's CDR3 is CASSSPPNYGYTF. The DNA of the CDR3 is TGTGCCAGCAGCTCACCCCCTAACTATGGCTACACCTTC.

The V gene is TRBV5-5, the J gene TRBJ1-1, with 7 bases that match TRBD1. Trimming cost V 4 bases and J 4 bases; bases outside gene matches: 4. The CDR3 extends over 13 amino acids. From germline, CDR1 is SGHKS and CDR2 YYEKEE (reference sequence). The CDR3 region is CASSPGTATEAFF. In DNA, the CDR3 is TGTGCCAGCAGCCCGGGGACAGCCACTGAAGCTTTCTTT.